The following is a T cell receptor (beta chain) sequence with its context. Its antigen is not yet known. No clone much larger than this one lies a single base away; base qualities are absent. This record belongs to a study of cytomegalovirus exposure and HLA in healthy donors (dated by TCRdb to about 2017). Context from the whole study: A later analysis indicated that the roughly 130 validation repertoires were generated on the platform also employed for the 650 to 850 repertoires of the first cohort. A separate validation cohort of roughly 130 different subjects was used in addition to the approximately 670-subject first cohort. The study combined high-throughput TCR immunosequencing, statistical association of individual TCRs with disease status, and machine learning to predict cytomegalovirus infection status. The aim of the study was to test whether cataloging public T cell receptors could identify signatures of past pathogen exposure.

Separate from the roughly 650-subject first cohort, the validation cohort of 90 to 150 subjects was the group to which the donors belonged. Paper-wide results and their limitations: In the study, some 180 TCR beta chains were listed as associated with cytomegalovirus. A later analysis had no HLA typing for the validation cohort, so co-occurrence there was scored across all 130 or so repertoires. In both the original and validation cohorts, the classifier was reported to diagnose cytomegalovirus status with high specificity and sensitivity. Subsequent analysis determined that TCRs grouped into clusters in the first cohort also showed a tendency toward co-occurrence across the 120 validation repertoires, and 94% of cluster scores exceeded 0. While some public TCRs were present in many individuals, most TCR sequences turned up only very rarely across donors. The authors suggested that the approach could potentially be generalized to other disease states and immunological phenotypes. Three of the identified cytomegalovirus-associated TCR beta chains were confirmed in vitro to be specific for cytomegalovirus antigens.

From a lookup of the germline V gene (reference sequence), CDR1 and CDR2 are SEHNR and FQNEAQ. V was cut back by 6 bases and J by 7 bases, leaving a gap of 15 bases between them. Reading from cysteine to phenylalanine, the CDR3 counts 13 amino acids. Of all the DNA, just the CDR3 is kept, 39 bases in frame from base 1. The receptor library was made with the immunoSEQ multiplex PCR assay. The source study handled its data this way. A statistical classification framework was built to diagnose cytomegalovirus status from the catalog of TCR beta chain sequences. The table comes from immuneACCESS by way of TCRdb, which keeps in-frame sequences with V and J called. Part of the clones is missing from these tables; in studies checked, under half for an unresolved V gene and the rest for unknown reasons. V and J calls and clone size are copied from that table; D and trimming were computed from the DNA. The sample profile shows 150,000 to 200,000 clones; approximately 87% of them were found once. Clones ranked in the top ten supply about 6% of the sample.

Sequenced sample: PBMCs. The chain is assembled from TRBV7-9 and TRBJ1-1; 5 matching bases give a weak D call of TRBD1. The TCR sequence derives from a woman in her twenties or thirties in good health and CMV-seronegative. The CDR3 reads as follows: CASSHGGVGEAFF. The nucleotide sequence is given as TGTGCCAGCAGTCATGGGGGGGTTGGTGAAGCTTTCTTT.